The 27 T cell receptor beta chains presented below share a single source sample, sequenced in a study of blood T cell repertoires in COVID-19. Profiled with immunoSEQ multiplex PCR; TCRdb holds only in-frame clones, not every one. The sample contains about 72,000 clones, approximately 84% of which appear only once. The sequenced material came from peripheral blood. These receptors were taken from a man in his 70s with active or convalescent COVID-19.

The chain has TRBV6-6 and TRBJ2-7; 8 nucleotides match TRBD2. The trim removed 6 bases at V and 7 bases at J, leaving 2 bases unmatched. CDR1 is MNHNY, CDR2 SVGAGI, per germline (reference sequence). CDR3 size: 11 residues. This CDR3 reads CASSRLAEQYF. The CDR3 DNA reads TGTGCCAGCAGCCGACTAGCGGAGCAGTACTTC.

The CDR3 is CASKPASTGNYEQYF. The CDR3 DNA reads as TGTGCCAGCAAACCGGCGAGTACAGGGAACTACGAGCAGTACTTC. This chain connects TRBV2 to TRBJ2-7; weak D call: TRBD1 (6 bases). Trimming removed 7 bases at V and 3 bases at J, with 19 bases between. CDR1 and CDR2 from the germline V gene are SNHLY and FYNNEI. CDR3 length equals 15 residues. Combining the CDR3 with reference TRBV2 and TRBJ2-7 gives the whole variable domain EPEVTQTPSHQVTQMGQEVILRCVPISNHLYFYWYRQILGQKVEFLVSFYNNEISEKSEIFDDQFSVERPDGSNFTLKIRSTKLEDSAMYFCASKPASTGNYEQYFGPGTRLTVT.

The J gene is TRBJ2-7, the V gene TRBV27; 11 nucleotides agree with TRBD2. The germline CDR1 and CDR2 sequences are MNHEY and SMNVEV (reference sequence). CDR3 length equals 19 residues. V lost 2 bases, J lost 3 bases, and 15 bases stayed unmatched. The CDR3 bases are TGTGCCAGCAGTTTAAGGCAGACCATAGCGGGAGGGCCGGTCTACGAGCAGTACTTC. Its translation is CASSLRQTIAGGPVYEQYF.

The J gene is TRBJ1-6, the V gene TRBV6-6; TRBD1 matches 9 bases. V trimming: 5 bases; J trimming: 0 bases; junction bases outside the gene matches: 5. CDR3 length equals 17 residues. In germline, CDR1 is MNHNY, CDR2 SVGAGI (reference sequence). The CDR3 DNA reads TGTGCCAGCAGTCGAGGACAGGGGAGCTCCTATAATTCACCCCTCCACTTT. This gives the protein CASSRGQGSSYNSPLHF.

The genes are TRBV5-4 and TRBJ2-3, with TRBD2 identical over 7 bases. The J segment lost 6 bases and the V segment lost 2 bases, leaving 9 bases of the junction unmatched. Germline V CDR1 and CDR2: SGHNT, YYREEE (reference sequence). This CDR3 has 15 residues. Written as DNA, the CDR3 is TGTGCCAGCAGCTTCGGAGGGCGGGGGTTTGATACGCAGTATTTT. It is translated as CASSFGGRGFDTQYF.

In its sample, this clone was seen a few times. This chain connects TRBV28 to TRBJ1-5, with D uncertain. There are 14 residues in the CDR3. The V end lost 3 bases, the J end lost 3 bases, and 9 bases lay between the germline ends. In germline, CDR1 is MDHEN, CDR2 SYDVKM. The CDR3 DNA follows: TGTGCCAGCAGTTTGATTAGCTTCAATCAGCCCCAGCATTTT. Its protein product is CASSLISFNQPQHF.

The gene calls are TRBV4-1 and TRBJ1-2; possibly TRBD1 for D (5 bases). Per germline, CDR1 MGHRA and CDR2 YSYEKL. Trimming took 0 bases from V and 4 from J, leaving 9 bases between them. This CDR3 has 14 amino acids. CDR3 in amino acids: CASSQERQLYGYTF. The CDR3 nucleotides are TGCGCCAGCAGCCAAGAGCGACAGCTCTATGGCTACACCTTC.

The genes are TRBV4-1 and TRBJ2-3; 11 bases are a match to TRBD2. Germline V lookup: CDR1 MGHRA, CDR2 YSYEKL. CDR3 size: 17 residues. The V segment lost 4 bases and the J segment 4 bases; nucleotides outside the gene matches: 10. The CDR3 here is CASSPKTSGSFPDTQYF. The CDR3 DNA reads TGCGCCAGCAGCCCAAAAACTAGCGGGAGTTTTCCAGATACGCAGTATTTT.

The chain combines TRBV18 with TRBJ2-7, with unresolved D. V was pared by 6 bases and J by 2 bases, with 11 bases between. Germline-derived CDR1 and CDR2 are KGHSH and LQKENI. The CDR3 length is 13 residues. CDR3 coding DNA: TGTGCCAGCTCGCTGATAAGAGCCTACGAGCAGTACTTC. It translates to CASSLIRAYEQYF.

This rearrangement joins TRBV30 to TRBJ1-6; 7 bases align to TRBD1. V was clipped by 7 bases and J by 9 bases; unmatched bases: 6. Germline V gene sequence: CDR1 GTSNPN, CDR2 SVGIG (reference sequence). The CDR3 contains 12 residues. This CDR3 reads CASGQIRSPLHF. In DNA form, the CDR3 reads TGTGCCTCGGGACAGATTCGTTCACCCCTCCACTTT.

J is TRBJ1-5 and V is TRBV19; D gene unclear. Germline CDR1 is LNHDA and CDR2 is SQIVND (reference sequence). This CDR3 has 13 residues. The V and J ends lost 5 bases and 4 bases respectively, with 9 bases between them. The CDR3 DNA sequence: TGTGCCAGTAGTCAGGAGGGTAATCAGCCCCAGCATTTT. Translating it yields CASSQEGNQPQHF.

This chain joins TRBV20-1 and TRBJ2-5; D uncertain. Trimming removed 3 bases at V and 4 bases at J, with 15 bases between. Germline assignment: CDR1 DFQATT and CDR2 SNEGSKA (reference sequence). The CDR3 runs 14 residues. The CDR3 DNA follows: TGCAGTGCTAGTCTCCTTCCCTCTACAGAGACCCAGTACTTC. Protein sequence: CSASLLPSTETQYF.

The rearrangement uses TRBV27 and TRBJ1-6, with 8 bases lining up with TRBD1. The V gene's germline CDR1 is MNHEY and CDR2 SMNVEV (reference sequence). The CDR3 runs to 14 residues. J gave up 8 bases and V 5 bases, and 5 bases lay outside the gene matches. CDR3 nucleotide sequence: TGTGCCAGCAGTCGAGACAGGGGCGATTCACCCCTCCACTTT. Translated, it gives CASSRDRGDSPLHF.

This clone was observed once. The V and J genes are TRBV19 and TRBJ2-2; possibly TRBD1 for D (6 bases). The CDR3 loop spans 15 amino acids. The germline gives CDR1 LNHDA, CDR2 SQIVND (reference sequence). V lost 6 bases and J 7 bases, leaving 18 bases between the germline ends. The CDR3 DNA is TGTGCCAGTAGGGCCCGAACAGGGACCGGCGGGGAGCTGTTTTTT. Protein: CASRARTGTGGELFF.

This clone showed up just a few times. The rearrangement uses TRBV7-9 and TRBJ2-7; TRBD2 matches at 9 bases. CDR3 length: 15 amino acids. Looked up from germline, CDR1 is SEHNR and CDR2 is FQNEAQ (reference sequence). V was clipped by 2 bases and J by 6 bases; unmatched bases: 8. The CDR3 is CASSLLGGRAGEQYF. CDR3 nucleotide sequence: TGTGCCAGCAGCTTACTGGGCGGGAGGGCCGGCGAGCAGTACTTC.

The chain joins TRBV5-1 to TRBJ1-2; 9 nucleotides line up with TRBD1. V was clipped by 6 bases and J by 7 bases; unmatched bases: 10. Germline loops: CDR1 SGHRS, CDR2 YFSETQ. The CDR3 length is 14 residues. CDR3 residues: CASTDPTGGFGYTF. CDR3 bases: TGCGCCAGCACCGATCCGACAGGGGGTTTTGGCTACACCTTC. The full variable domain, its missing parts supplied by reference TRBV5-1 and TRBJ1-2, is KAGVTQTPRYLIKTRGQQVTLSCSPISGHRSVSWYQQTPGQGLQFLFEYFSETQRNKGNFPGRFSGRQFSNSRSEMNVSTLELGDSALYLCASTDPTGGFGYTFGSGTRLTVV.

The V and J genes are TRBV27 and TRBJ1-2; 7 bases match TRBD1. This CDR3 is 14 amino acids long. Germline V CDR1 and CDR2: MNHEY, SMNVEV (reference sequence). Trimming cost V 7 bases and J 4 bases; bases outside gene matches: 9. The CDR3 protein is CASNPRQGGYGYTF. For the CDR3, the DNA is TGTGCCAGCAACCCTCGACAGGGCGGCTATGGCTACACCTTC.

The chain carries TRBV14 and TRBJ2-7; TRBD2 aligns across 9 bases. Trimming at V came to 0 bases and at J to 3 bases, leaving 9 bases not matched to a gene. Germline V gives CDR1 SGHDN, CDR2 FVKESK. The CDR3 runs to 17 residues. As DNA, the CDR3 is TGTGCCAGCAGCCAAGAGGGGACTAGCATTATGGGCTACGAGCAGTACTTC. Protein: CASSQEGTSIMGYEQYF.

This sequence joins TRBV7-3 and TRBJ2-2, with a weak D call TRBD2 (7 bases). The CDR3 sequence is 15 residues long. V dropped 2 bases and J dropped 7 bases, with 14 bases sitting between them. CDR1 and CDR2 from the germline V gene are SGHTA and FQGTGA. The CDR3, as DNA: TGTGCCAGCAGCTTAGGGAGGGGGTCAATCGGGGAGCTGTTTTTT. Translated: CASSLGRGSIGELFF.

CDR3 sequence (DNA): TGTGCCAGCAGCTTGGCCGGGGTTACTGAAGCTTTCTTT. Translating it yields CASSLAGVTEAFF. V usage is TRBV7-9 and J usage is TRBJ1-1; D is unclear. Between the trimmed V and J ends, which lost 3 bases and 5 bases, there was a span of 10 bases. The CDR3 runs 13 residues. Per the germline V gene, CDR1 is SEHNR and CDR2 is FQNEAQ (reference sequence).

The chain couples TRBV6-5 to TRBJ1-5, with D uncertain. The CDR3 covers 12 residues. V was trimmed by 6 bases and J by 7 bases, leaving 10 bases between them. CDR1 and CDR2 (germline): MNHEY, SVGAGI. DNA of the CDR3: TGTGCCAGCAGCCCACCGGGGCAGCCCCAGCATTTT. Translating it yields CASSPPGQPQHF.

The gene calls are TRBV6-5 and TRBJ2-1; 7 nucleotides align to TRBD2. J was trimmed by 8 bases and V by 5 bases; bases with no gene match: 12. Germline V lookup: CDR1 MNHEY, CDR2 SVGAGI. CDR3 length equals 15 residues. DNA for the CDR3: TGTGCCAGCAGTCCTTACGGGACTACTAGGGATGAGCAGTTCTTC. Its translation is CASSPYGTTRDEQFF.

This chain links TRBV28 with TRBJ2-2, with TRBD1 matching over 9 bases. The CDR3 is 15 amino acids. V lost 7 bases, J lost 4 bases, and 7 bases stayed unmatched. Looked up from germline, CDR1 is MDHEN and CDR2 is SYDVKM. CDR3 region: CASKTDRGFTGELFF. CDR3 bases: TGTGCCAGCAAGACGGACAGGGGATTCACCGGGGAGCTGTTTTTT.

The J gene is TRBJ2-5, the V gene TRBV28, with a possible D match to TRBD2 (5 bases). V lost 8 bases and J 1 base, leaving 14 bases between the germline ends. Germline loops: CDR1 MDHEN, CDR2 SYDVKM. The CDR3 sequence is 14 residues long. The chain's CDR3 is CASLPWAGQETQYF. For the CDR3, the DNA is TGTGCCAGCCTTCCTTGGGCGGGCCAAGAGACCCAGTACTTC.

The chain links TRBV10-3 to TRBJ2-1; tentatively, D is TRBD2 (6 bases). The CDR3 has 15 amino acids. Trimming stripped 6 bases from V and 10 bases from J, with 22 bases between. Per the germline V gene, CDR1 is ENHRY and CDR2 is SYGVKD. The CDR3 region is CAIRQTAGNSREQFF. The CDR3 DNA sequence: TGTGCCATCAGACAGACAGCGGGTAACTCCAGGGAGCAGTTCTTC.

The rearrangement uses TRBV29-1 and TRBJ1-1, with D perhaps TRBD1 (6 bases). Trimming stripped 6 bases from V and 4 bases from J, with 15 bases between. The CDR3 is 13 residues long. Germline V CDR1 and CDR2: SQVTM, ANQGSEA. CDR3 residues: CSVGQSVITEAFF. DNA of the CDR3: TGCAGCGTAGGACAGTCAGTGATCACTGAAGCTTTCTTT.

J is TRBJ2-3 and V is TRBV6-5; 9 bases are shared with TRBD1. The CDR3 is 15 amino acids. After removal of 5 bases from V and 3 bases from J, the junction contained 6 bases not matched to a gene. Germline values: CDR1 MNHEY, CDR2 SVGAGI. The DNA for the CDR3 is TGTGCCAGCAGTCGGGACAGGGAGCGAACAGATACGCAGTATTTT. As protein: CASSRDRERTDTQYF.